This T cell receptor (beta chain) was found in a study of naive and memory T cell subsets (dated by TCRdb to 2017 to 2019). A note on the overall study: The figure summarizing these samples reported 10 or so blood donors, 7 tuberculin skin test biopsies and 3 saline control biopsies. PCR2 was typically performed as a SYBR Green qPCR that was stopped at a set threshold, although end-point PCR (approximately 6 cycles) could be used instead for low-input samples. Overall results and qualifications from the work: The RNA-based method was acknowledged as potentially sensitive to TCR transcript changes with T cell activation and differentiation.

A robust, sensitive protocol for the amplification, sequencing and analysis of TCRs was described in the study, in which 3' ligation of a UMI-containing oligonucleotide to TCR cDNA was used. For whole blood analysis, about 2.5 ml of peripheral blood was collected from healthy adult volunteers into Tempus tubes, and RNA was extracted following the manufacturer's instructions. Total RNA, without cell sorting, was DNase treated with RQ1 DNase before reverse transcription, targeting roughly 1 to 1000 ng input. Libraries were prepared from skin biopsies and whole blood so that pipeline robustness could be tested in samples in which T cells form a minority population. In this sample, this clonotype turned up many times. The target of this receptor is not known. Qualities for individual bases were not recorded, and no much larger clone is one base off. Libraries came from 5' RACE. Four rounds of PCR, run with the SP2 primer together with nested alpha and beta constant region primers, were used to amplify the ligated cDNA. For the blood and skin samples, TCR RNA was reverse transcribed with SuperScript IV using primers for the alpha and beta constant regions. T4 RNA ligase 1 was used to ligate an oligonucleotide containing the Illumina SP2 primer and a UMI to the 3' end of the cDNA. To prevent hairpin formation, the 12-nucleotide UMI was made up of two random hexamers with an eight-base spacer between them. From the second PCR onward, TCR alpha and beta chain libraries were processed separately and dual indexed for multiplexing. After pooling, the indexed libraries were analyzed by capillary electrophoresis and sequenced on either an Illumina MiSeq or NextSeq. PhiX DNA at roughly 5-7.5% was added to the libraries to raise base diversity and improve cluster recognition. The source study handled its data this way. UMIs were extracted from read 2 by Demultiplexor and combined with the TCR sequence from read 1, and reads were split according to sample indices. Decombinator identified V and J genes and V-J junctions, assigning each TCR a five-part identifier including V and J deletions. UMIs were used by Collapsinator to correct sequencing errors and PCR amplification heterogeneity, so that a UMI-based abundance was obtained for each TCR. CDR3Translator turned identifiers into nucleotide sequence, translated the nucleotide sequence into amino acids, and pulled out CDR3 regions based on terminal motifs. Error-corrected counts of alpha and beta TCRs from blood and skin were compared after being normalized to the amount of input RNA. The public reads were run again by TCRdb, first through fastp at Q25 and then through MiXCR, and only productive beta chains were kept. Duplicate CDR3 protein sequences are folded into a single record with the most common DNA and genes. It is TCRdb's table, rather than the study itself, that gives the V and J calls and clone size. Here the sample has about 48,000 distinct CDR3 sequences; about 4.5% occur a single time. The top ten constitute around 0.8% of the sample.

Including cysteine and phenylalanine, the CDR3 has 15 amino acids. The sequence is cut down to CDR3 DNA, 45 bases in frame from base 1. The germline V gene encodes CDR1 SEHNR and CDR2 FQNEAQ (reference sequence). V is trimmed back by 6 bases and J by 5 bases, and the junction contains 11 bases that no gene match accounts for. Recombination connected TRBV7-9 to TRBJ2-7, and 9 bases in between align with TRBD1. This TCR was sampled from a female donor in good health. The nucleotides are TGTGCCAGCAGAACAGGGTACAGGGGGCAAGACGAGCAGTACTTC. This encodes CASRTGYRGQDEQYF.